These T cell receptor beta chains were read from a single sample in a study of cytomegalovirus exposure and HLA in healthy donors. The data were produced by immunoSEQ multiplex PCR, yet TCRdb's version contains in-frame clones alone and is incomplete. The sample includes over 150,000 clones, about four fifths of them seen just once. The sequenced material came from PBMCs. The receptors derive from a young man in good health and CMV-seronegative. The CDR3 runs from the conserved cysteine through the conserved F or W. A D gene is named only where the DNA matches it firmly. Where a row states a size, it is once, few, many or the class of an expanded clone; other rows omit it.

J | V | size | D | CDR3 | DNA
TRBJ1-1 | TRBV12-5 | NA | TRBD1 | CASGLWQGDTEAFF | TGTGCTAGTGGTTTGTGGCAGGGGGATACTGAAGCTTTCTTT
TRBJ2-1 | TRBV9 | NA | TRBD2 | CASSQKGLAWDEQFF | TGTGCCAGCAGTCAAAAAGGACTAGCGTGGGATGAGCAGTTCTTC
TRBJ2-1 | TRBV5-1 | NA | TRBD2 | CASSLASGSHNEQFF | TGCGCCAGCAGCTTGGCTAGCGGGAGCCACAATGAGCAGTTCTTC
TRBJ1-2 | TRBV5-6 | NA | NA | CASSLIMPGSYGYTF | TGTGCCAGCAGCTTGATAATGCCGGGGTCCTATGGCTACACCTTC
TRBJ1-2 | TRBV25-1 | NA | NA | CASSGAPNYGYTF | TGTGCCAGCAGTGGAGCTCCCAACTATGGCTACACCTTC
TRBJ2-5 | TRBV4-1 | NA | NA | CASRSGKGLTQYF | TGCGCCAGCCGGAGTGGTAAGGGGCTGACCCAGTACTTC
TRBJ2-7 | TRBV6-5 | few | NA | CASSNLGALSEQYF | TGTGCCAGCAGCAACCTGGGGGCGTTGAGCGAGCAGTACTTC
TRBJ2-7 | TRBV6-7 | NA | TRBD1 | CASPLNNRGTDEQYF | TGTGCCAGCCCCCTAAACAACAGGGGGACCGACGAGCAGTACTTC
TRBJ2-5 | TRBV6-5 | NA | NA | CASCSGRETQYF | TGTGCCAGCTGCTCTGGGCGAGAGACCCAGTACTTC
TRBJ2-7 | TRBV7-6 | NA | NA | CASSFEVAVSYEQYF | TGTGCCAGCAGTTTCGAAGTGGCGGTATCCTACGAGCAGTACTTC
TRBJ1-5 | TRBV27 | NA | TRBD1 | CASSLRQGNRPQHF | TGTGCCAGCAGTTTAAGACAGGGCAATCGGCCCCAGCATTTT
TRBJ2-7 | TRBV11-3 | NA | NA | CASSFADSSYEQYF | TGTGCCAGCAGTTTTGCGGACAGCTCCTACGAGCAGTACTTC
TRBJ2-7 | TRBV2 | NA | TRBD1 | CASRGTGTAPYEQYF | TGTGCCAGCAGGGGGACCGGGACAGCGCCCTACGAGCAGTACTTC
TRBJ1-1 | TRBV4-1 | few | TRBD1 | CASSHAGTGAEAFF | TGCGCCAGCAGCCACGCCGGGACAGGGGCTGAAGCTTTCTTT
TRBJ1-3 | TRBV6-6 | NA | TRBD1 | CASSYVTGGNTIYF | TGTGCCAGCAGTTATGTGACAGGGGGAAACACCATATATTTT
TRBJ2-1 | TRBV5-4 | NA | TRBD2 | CASSISSGSYNEQFF | TGTGCCAGCAGCATCTCTAGCGGCTCCTACAATGAGCAGTTCTTC
TRBJ2-6 | TRBV28 | NA | NA | CASSPTNSGANVLTF | TGTGCCAGCAGTCCGACAAACTCTGGGGCCAACGTCCTGACTTTC
TRBJ1-1 | TRBV7-3 | NA | TRBD1 | CASSRQGAGTEAFF | TGTGCCAGCAGCCGACAGGGGGCCGGGACTGAAGCTTTCTTT
TRBJ2-7 | TRBV13 | NA | TRBD1 | CASSYRDRGPYEQYF | TGTGCCAGCAGCTACCGGGACAGGGGACCCTACGAGCAGTACTTC
TRBJ2-7 | TRBV7-9 | NA | TRBD1 | CASSLTGQTYEQYF | TGTGCCAGCAGCTTAACGGGACAGACCTACGAGCAGTACTTC
TRBJ1-3 | TRBV4-2 | NA | NA | CASSQDYGGLTSGNTIYF | TGTGCCAGCAGCCAAGATTACGGGGGGCTTACTTCTGGAAACACCATATATTTT
TRBJ1-5 | TRBV28 | NA | TRBD1 | CASSLPGQNNQPQHF | TGTGCCAGCAGTCTCCCGGGACAGAACAATCAGCCCCAGCATTTT
TRBJ1-2 | TRBV19 | few | NA | CASTSDGRGGGYTF | NA
TRBJ1-6 | TRBV21-1 | NA | NA | CASSTLMGTEENYSPLHF | TGTGCCAGCAGCACCCTTATGGGCACAGAAGAGAATTATTCACCCCTCCACTTT
TRBJ2-3 | TRBV27 | NA | NA | CASSLGGRGADTQYF | TGTGCCAGCAGTTTGGGGGGACGTGGGGCAGATACGCAGTATTTT
TRBJ2-5 | TRBV5-4 | once | NA | CASSLVSGEETQYF | TGTGCCAGCAGCTTGGTGTCGGGAGAAGAGACCCAGTACTTC
TRBJ2-5 | TRBV6-5 | NA | TRBD2 | CASSKTGTSETQYF | TGTGCCAGCAGTAAGACCGGGACTAGCGAGACCCAGTACTTC
TRBJ1-1 | TRBV28 | NA | NA | CASSPRVNTEAFF | TGTGCCAGCTCACCGAGGGTGAACACTGAAGCTTTCTTT
TRBJ2-3 | TRBV6-5 | NA | TRBD2 | CASRTGTSYADTQYF | TGTGCCAGCAGGACCGGGACTAGTTACGCAGATACGCAGTATTTT
TRBJ2-5 | TRBV2 | NA | NA | CASSQGLRETQYF | TGTGCCTCCTCCCAGGGGTTGCGGGAGACCCAGTACTTC
TRBJ2-3 | TRBV27 | NA | NA | CASNVVSGAPTDTQYF | TGTGCCAGCAACGTCGTCAGCGGAGCCCCCACAGATACGCAGTATTTT
TRBJ2-5 | TRBV19 | NA | TRBD2 | CASSRLAQETQYF | TGTGCCAGTAGTAGACTAGCCCAAGAGACCCAGTACTTC
TRBJ2-7 | TRBV28 | NA | TRBD2 | CASRFSRLAGVAQYF | TGTGCCAGCAGGTTCTCCCGGCTAGCGGGAGTTGCGCAGTACTTC
TRBJ2-4 | TRBV5-1 | once | TRBD2 | CASSLAGRASGTLAKNIQYF | TGCGCCAGCAGCTTGGCGGGGAGGGCCTCAGGGACCTTAGCCAAAAACATTCAGTACTTC
TRBJ1-5 | TRBV9 | NA | TRBD1 | CASSVDGTGTQPQHF | TGTGCCAGCAGCGTAGATGGGACAGGGACTCAGCCCCAGCATTTT
TRBJ2-5 | TRBV5-4 | NA | TRBD2 | CASSSLAGGQETQYF | TGTGCCAGCAGCTCTCTAGCGGGGGGACAAGAGACCCAGTACTTC
TRBJ1-4 | TRBV4-2 | once | NA | CASSQGFRVEREKLFF | TGTGCCAGCAGCCAAGGATTCCGGGTGGAACGCGAAAAACTGTTTTTT
TRBJ1-5 | TRBV9 | NA | TRBD1 | CASSVGTGNFQPQHF | TGTGCCAGCAGCGTAGGGACAGGGAACTTTCAGCCCCAGCATTTT
TRBJ2-2 | TRBV2 | once | TRBD2 | CASSRLAGGTTGELFF | TGTGCCAGCAGTCGCCTAGCGGGGGGGACCACCGGGGAGCTGTTTTTT
TRBJ1-1 | TRBV4-3 | NA | NA | CASSQVGLSEAFF | TGCGCCAGCAGCCAAGTCGGACTCTCTGAAGCTTTCTTT
TRBJ2-7 | TRBV5-4 | once | TRBD2 | CASSLDLAGGLTEQYF | TGTGCCAGCAGCTTGGACTTAGCGGGAGGATTAACCGAGCAGTACTTC
TRBJ1-2 | TRBV5-6 | once | NA | CASSLQGIYGYTF | TGTGCCAGCAGCTTGCAGGGGATCTATGGCTACACCTTC
TRBJ2-7 | TRBV11-1 | NA | NA | CASSLHYEQYF | TGTGCCAGCAGCTTACACTACGAGCAGTACTTC